This note documents a single T cell receptor (beta chain) sequence. This specimen belongs to a study of shared clonotypes between healthy human individuals. Study overall: There were three CD4 naive, three CD4 memory, two CD8 naive and one CD8 memory plates per donor.

V was cut by 5 bases and J by 6 bases, with 13 bases left in between. The germline V gene encodes CDR1 SGHVS and CDR2 FNYEAQ. The CDR3 totals 13 residues. CD45RA+ naive and CD45RA-negative memory subsets were separated from CD4+ cells. For every subset, genomic DNA was evenly distributed across several immunoSEQ plates. Sorted-subset replicate PCRs used 200 ng DNA, about 30,000 T cell genomes. Clones were sequenced by immunoSEQ multiplex PCR, and TCRdb holds only the in-frame ones, with some missing. Of more than 2,000,000 clones listed, around 94% were seen once; the top ten hold around 0.14%. The source of this sequence is a man younger than 35 in good health. The sample taken for sequencing was naive CD4+ T cells sorted from blood. Subset meaning: CD45RA+ positively selected. The gene calls are TRBV7-6 and TRBJ1-2; D possibly corresponds to TRBD1 (6 bases). The chain's CDR3 is CASSLGHLDGYTF. DNA for the CDR3: TGTGCCAGCAGCCTGGGACACCTAGATGGCTACACCTTC.